The entry below gives a single TCR beta chain sequence along with its context. The repertoire was sequenced with immunoSEQ multiplex PCR; TCRdb's copy has only in-frame clones and lacks some. This table has 350,000 to 450,000 clones, approximately 93% appearing once. The source of the sample is a study of blood T cell repertoires in COVID-19. CDR1 SEHNR and CDR2 FQNEAQ come from the germline V gene (reference sequence). V dropped 1 base and J dropped 3 bases, with 9 bases sitting between them. The CDR3 extends over 14 amino acids. The receptor was derived from a woman in her 40s who had been exposed to COVID-19. The sequencing sample was made of PBMCs or T cells enriched from blood (not recorded which). V usage is TRBV7-9 and J usage is TRBJ1-2; no clear D. Here the CDR3 reads CASSLDGEYYGYTF. The CDR3 DNA sequence: TGTGCCAGCAGCTTAGACGGGGAATACTATGGCTACACCTTC.